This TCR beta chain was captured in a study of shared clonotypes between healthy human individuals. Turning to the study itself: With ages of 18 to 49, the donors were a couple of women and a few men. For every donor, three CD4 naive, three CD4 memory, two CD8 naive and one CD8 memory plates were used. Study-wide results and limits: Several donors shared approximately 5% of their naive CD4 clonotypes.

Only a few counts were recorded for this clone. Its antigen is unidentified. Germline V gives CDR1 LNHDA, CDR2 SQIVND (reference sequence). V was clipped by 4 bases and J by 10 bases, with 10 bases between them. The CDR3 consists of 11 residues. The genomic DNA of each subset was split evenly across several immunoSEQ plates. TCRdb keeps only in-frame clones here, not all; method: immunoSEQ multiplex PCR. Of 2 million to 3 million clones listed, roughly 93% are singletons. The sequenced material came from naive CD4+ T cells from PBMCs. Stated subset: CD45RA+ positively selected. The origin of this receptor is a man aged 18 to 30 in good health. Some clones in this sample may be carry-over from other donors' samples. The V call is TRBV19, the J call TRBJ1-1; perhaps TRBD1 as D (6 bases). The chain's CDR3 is CASSTARGAFF. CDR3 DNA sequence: TGTGCCAGTAGTACGGCCAGGGGAGCTTTCTTT. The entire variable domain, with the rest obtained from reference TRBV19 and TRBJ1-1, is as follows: DGGITQSPKYLFRKEGQNVTLSCEQNLNHDAMYWYRQDPGQGLRLIYYSQIVNDFQKGDIAEGYSVSREKKESFPLTVTSAQKNPTAFYLCASSTARGAFFGQGTRLTVV.